What follows are 27 T cell receptor beta chains derived from one specimen sequenced in a study of control samples from healthy donors and cancer patients. Using immunoSEQ multiplex PCR, the repertoire was profiled, and TCRdb retains in-frame clones only, with some absent. The table for this sample gives roughly 190,000 clones. The specimen was blood. The receptors derive from a woman in her thirties in good health.

This chain joins TRBV7-9 and TRBJ2-1, with D possibly TRBD2 on 6 matching bases. Germline V gene lookup returns CDR1 SEHNR and CDR2 FQNEAQ (reference sequence). Trimming pared 4 bases from V and 6 bases from J, leaving 22 bases between. CDR3 length: 17 residues. The CDR3 protein is CASSSGAGDWSLNEQFF. CDR3 nucleotide sequence: TGTGCCAGCAGCTCCGGCGCCGGGGACTGGAGTCTCAATGAGCAGTTCTTC. Drawing the rest from reference TRBV7-9 and TRBJ2-1, the complete variable domain is DTGVSQNPRHKITKRGQNVTFRCDPISEHNRLYWYRQTLGQGPEFLTYFQNEAQLEKSRLLSDRFSAERPKGSFSTLEIQRTEQGDSAMYLCASSSGAGDWSLNEQFFGPGTRLTVL.

V usage is TRBV27 and J usage is TRBJ2-7; TRBD2 matches 11 bases. With 4 bases clipped from V and 3 bases from J, the junction kept 14 bases outside the gene matches. CDR3 length: 18 residues. CDR1 is MNHEY, CDR2 SMNVEV, per germline (reference sequence). The CDR3 region has the DNA TGTGCCAGCAGTTCACGCCTACCCCGACTAGCGGGAAACTACGAGCAGTACTTC. This translates into CASSSRLPRLAGNYEQYF.

The gene calls are TRBV7-9 and TRBJ1-3; D might be TRBD1 (5 bases). V gave up 4 bases and J gave up 2 bases, with 21 bases separating them. Germline CDR1 SEHNR, CDR2 FQNEAQ (reference sequence). The CDR3 is 18 amino acids. In DNA, the CDR3 is TGTGCCAGCAGCTCGATCGGGACGGCGGAGCATACTGGAAACACCATATATTTT. Its protein product is CASSSIGTAEHTGNTIYF.

The CDR3 nucleotides are TGCGCCAGCAGCCAGGCAGGGGGGACAAACACTGAAGCTTTCTTT. Encoded protein: CASSQAGGTNTEAFF. The chain has TRBV4-1 and TRBJ1-1, with 7 nucleotides matching TRBD1. The CDR3 has 15 amino acids. With 3 bases clipped from V and 2 bases from J, the junction kept 6 bases outside the gene matches. CDR1 and CDR2 from the germline V gene are MGHRA and YSYEKL.

The chain carries TRBV4-3 and TRBJ2-1; unclear D gene. Deletions cut 0 bases from V and 3 bases from J, with 15 bases between. CDR1 is LGHNA, CDR2 YSLEER, per germline. The CDR3 spans 17 residues. CDR3 residues: CASSQDRSLTYYNEQFF. The CDR3 DNA reads TGCGCCAGCAGCCAAGATCGGTCCCTCACCTACTACAATGAGCAGTTCTTC.

The genes are TRBV6-5 and TRBJ1-1; D may be TRBD1 (6 bases). The germline V and J ends were trimmed by 10 bases and 0 bases, with 12 bases remaining between them. The CDR3 covers 13 residues. Per germline, CDR1 MNHEY and CDR2 SVGAGI. CDR3 protein: CATRDNLNTEAFF. The CDR3 nucleotides read TGTGCCACTAGGGACAACCTGAACACTGAAGCTTTCTTT.

The CDR3 protein is CASSPPASGDINYGYTF. The CDR3 nucleotides read TGCGCCAGCAGCCCGCCTGCCTCAGGAGATATTAACTATGGCTACACCTTC. J is TRBJ1-2 and V is TRBV4-1, with D unclear. Looked up from germline, CDR1 is MGHRA and CDR2 is YSYEKL. The CDR3 covers 17 residues. Trimming left V 4 bases short and J 1 base short, with 19 bases between.

The rearrangement joins TRBV9 to TRBJ2-3; maybe TRBD2 (5 bases). The germline CDR1 and CDR2 sequences are SGDLS and YYNGEE. Trimming shortened V by 4 bases and J by 4 bases, and 16 bases separated the two germline ends. The CDR3 sequence is 15 residues long. CDR3 amino acids: CASSLSEGVADTQYF. CDR3 nucleotide sequence: TGTGCCAGCAGCCTATCCGAGGGTGTCGCAGATACGCAGTATTTT. Variable domain in full (rest from reference TRBV9 and TRBJ2-3): DSGVTQTPKHLITATGQRVTLRCSPRSGDLSVYWYQQSLDQGLQFLIQYYNGEERAKGNILERFSAQQFPDLHSELNLSSLELGDSALYFCASSLSEGVADTQYFGPGTRLTVL.

The chain recombines TRBV5-1 with TRBJ2-3, with a tentative D call TRBD1 (7 bases). V was cut by 5 bases and J by 4 bases, with 20 bases left in between. Germline V CDR1 and CDR2: SGHRS, YFSETQ. CDR3 length: 16 residues. CDR3 nucleotides: TGCGCCAGCAGACCCCGGTGGGCAGGGGGGTCAGATACGCAGTATTTT. Its protein is CASRPRWAGGSDTQYF.

The chain is built from TRBV28 and TRBJ1-2; D is undetermined. Trimming cost V 4 bases and J 3 bases, with 3 bases left between them. The CDR3 extends over 11 amino acids. Per germline, CDR1 MDHEN and CDR2 SYDVKM. The CDR3 loop is CASSYYYGYTF. For the CDR3, the DNA is TGTGCCAGCAGTTACTACTATGGCTACACCTTC.

The CDR3 loop reads CASTPRVSTDTQYF. CDR3 bases: TGTGCCAGCACTCCGCGGGTTAGCACAGATACGCAGTATTTT. The chain uses TRBV2 and TRBJ2-3; D is perhaps TRBD2 (5 bases). Trimming pared 7 bases from V and 0 bases from J, leaving 11 bases between. The CDR3 sequence is 14 residues long. Germline values: CDR1 SNHLY, CDR2 FYNNEI.

The rearrangement joins TRBV7-2 to TRBJ1-6; D not certain. CDR3 length: 13 amino acids. Per germline, CDR1 SGHTA and CDR2 FQGNSA. With 8 bases removed from V and 2 bases from J, the gap between germline ends came to 7 bases. This chain's CDR3 is CASLNPYNSPLHF. DNA of the CDR3: TGTGCCAGCCTGAATCCCTATAATTCACCCCTCCACTTT.

V gene TRBV2 combines with J gene TRBJ2-1, with a possible D match to TRBD2 (5 bases). Trimming left V 8 bases short and J 5 bases short, with 10 bases between. CDR1 SNHLY and CDR2 FYNNEI come from the germline V gene. The CDR3 runs to 12 residues. The CDR3 nucleotides are TGTGCCAGCCGGACTGAGAACAATGAGCAGTTCTTC. This codes for CASRTENNEQFF.

The chain carries TRBV4-2 and TRBJ2-5; TRBD1 agrees at 7 bases. CDR3 length: 18 amino acids. The junction had 14 bases not matched to a gene; V was cut back by 0 bases and J by 4 bases. CDR1 and CDR2 from the germline V gene are LGHNA and YNFKEQ. The CDR3 sequence is CASSQDLSQGRYRETQYF. Written as DNA, the CDR3 is TGTGCCAGCAGCCAAGATTTATCACAGGGGCGCTATAGAGAGACCCAGTACTTC.

The chain recombines TRBV28 with TRBJ2-2, with 8 nucleotides matching TRBD1. The V gene's germline CDR1 is MDHEN and CDR2 SYDVKM. This CDR3 is 15 amino acids long. Trimming took 5 bases from V and 1 from J; bases not matched to a gene: 3. The CDR3 reads CASSDRGRNTGELFF. Here the CDR3 DNA reads TGTGCCAGCAGTGACAGGGGTCGGAACACCGGGGAGCTGTTTTTT.

This chain links TRBV28 with TRBJ1-6; maybe TRBD1 (5 bases). This CDR3 comprises 14 residues. Germline CDR1 is MDHEN and CDR2 is SYDVKM. The V and J ends lost 7 bases and 11 bases respectively, with 18 bases between them. The CDR3 spells CASTAGRVRAPLHF. Written as DNA, the CDR3 is TGTGCCAGCACGGCAGGGAGAGTCAGGGCACCCCTCCACTTT.

The chain recombines TRBV2 with TRBJ1-2; D perhaps matches TRBD1 (6 bases). The germline CDR1 and CDR2 sequences are SNHLY and FYNNEI. Between the trimmed V and J ends, which lost 6 bases and 3 bases, there was a span of 11 bases. This CDR3 comprises 13 residues. The CDR3, as DNA: TGTGCCAGCAGAGTACAGGGTTACTATGGCTACACCTTC. This translates into CASRVQGYYGYTF.

The V call is TRBV5-1, the J call TRBJ2-1, with TRBD2 matching 9 bases. The junction had 8 bases not matched to a gene; V was cut back by 4 bases and J by 6 bases. The germline gives CDR1 SGHRS, CDR2 YFSETQ. This CDR3 contains 15 residues. The CDR3 is CASSHQAGGRNEQFF. In DNA form, the CDR3 reads TGCGCCAGCAGCCACCAAGCGGGGGGCCGCAATGAGCAGTTCTTC.

This chain connects TRBV7-9 to TRBJ2-3; 9 nucleotides match TRBD1. The CDR3 runs 15 residues. J gave up 3 bases and V 5 bases, and 6 bases lay outside the gene matches. From germline, CDR1 is SEHNR and CDR2 FQNEAQ (reference sequence). The DNA of the CDR3 is TGTGCCAGCAGCGTGGGACAGGGTAGTACAGATACGCAGTATTTT. Amino acids: CASSVGQGSTDTQYF.

The chain combines TRBV5-1 with TRBJ2-7, with D maybe TRBD1 (6 bases). This CDR3 spans 13 amino acids. The V and J ends lost 3 bases and 3 bases respectively, with 10 bases between them. CDR1 is SGHRS, CDR2 YFSETQ, per germline. DNA for the CDR3: TGCGCCAGCAGCTCCCGGGACAACTACGAGCAGTACTTC. Translation gives CASSSRDNYEQYF.

V is TRBV5-1 and J is TRBJ1-5; tentative D call: TRBD1 (6 bases). The CDR3 consists of 15 residues. The germline V and J ends were trimmed by 4 bases and 0 bases, with 11 bases remaining between them. CDR1 and CDR2 (germline): SGHRS, YFSETQ. The CDR3 here is CASSLRGDSNQPQHF. As DNA, the CDR3 is TGCGCCAGCAGCCTGAGGGGGGATAGCAATCAGCCCCAGCATTTT.

The genes are TRBV4-2 and TRBJ2-5; 14 bases align to TRBD2. The V gene end was trimmed by 1 base and the J gene end by 4 bases; junction bases not matched to a gene: 2. CDR1 is LGHNA and CDR2 is YNFKEQ in the germline V gene. The CDR3 contains 16 residues. DNA for the CDR3: TGTGCCAGCAGCCAAGGACTAGCGGGGGGGCCAGAGACCCAGTACTTC. It is translated as CASSQGLAGGPETQYF.

This sequence joins TRBV12-5 and TRBJ1-1, with TRBD1 identical over 7 bases. The ends lost 1 base at V and 1 base at J; junction bases unmatched: 0. This CDR3 is built from 14 residues. Germline V CDR1 and CDR2: LGHNT, FRNRAP. This chain's CDR3 is CASGLGTGNTEAFF. The CDR3 DNA reads as TGTGCTAGTGGTTTGGGGACAGGGAACACTGAAGCTTTCTTT.

This chain links TRBV12-5 with TRBJ2-7; 10 bases map to TRBD1. Per germline, CDR1 LGHNT and CDR2 FRNRAP. The CDR3 length is 14 residues. V lost 6 bases, J lost 2 bases, and 4 bases stayed unmatched. This CDR3 reads CASGTGTGAYEQYF. CDR3 DNA sequence: TGTGCTAGTGGAACCGGGACAGGGGCCTACGAGCAGTACTTC.

The chain is built from TRBV4-1 and TRBJ1-5; D uncertain. Germline V lookup: CDR1 MGHRA, CDR2 YSYEKL. CDR3 length: 15 amino acids. V lost 2 bases and J 0 bases, leaving 8 bases between the germline ends. CDR3 loop: CASSQQTGSNQPQHF. CDR3 DNA: TGCGCCAGCAGCCAACAGACGGGTAGCAATCAGCCCCAGCATTTT.

The chain is built from TRBV6-4 and TRBJ1-2; 9 bases are a match to TRBD1. This CDR3 spans 14 amino acids. Germline trimming cut 2 bases from V and 6 bases from J; bases unmatched to any gene: 4. Germline assignment: CDR1 MRHNA and CDR2 SNTAGT. The CDR3 DNA reads TGTGCCAGCAGTGACCCGGGACAGGGTGATGGCTACACCTTC. Protein: CASSDPGQGDGYTF.

J is TRBJ1-1 and V is TRBV27; unclear D gene. Deletions cut 6 bases from V and 6 bases from J, with 23 bases between. This CDR3 spans 16 amino acids. Germline lookup yields CDR1 MNHEY and CDR2 SMNVEV (reference sequence). CDR3 loop: CASSPTILRTESEAFF. In nucleotides, the CDR3 is TGTGCCAGCAGCCCCACTATCCTAAGGACGGAGTCTGAAGCTTTCTTT.